These T cell receptor beta chains were read from a single sample in a study of blood T cell repertoires in COVID-19. TCRdb keeps only in-frame clones here, not all; method: immunoSEQ multiplex PCR. The sample holds roughly 300,000 clones, around 90% seen once. Sequenced: PBMCs or T cells enriched from blood (not recorded which). These receptor sequences come from a woman in her thirties or forties with acute COVID-19. CDR3s include the opening cysteine and the closing phenylalanine or tryptophan. D genes are given only for firm matches. Rows give clone size only sometimes, using once, few, many, or a class for an expanded clone.

TRBD1	TRBV30	TRBJ1-2	NA	TGTGCCTGGACCCGGGACAGAGTATATGGCTACACCTTC	CAWTRDRVYGYTF
TRBD1	TRBV7-2	TRBJ1-6	once	TGTGCCAGCAGCTTCAGCCTACGGGACAGGGCTAATTCACCCCTCCACTTT	CASSFSLRDRANSPLHF
NA	TRBV5-6	TRBJ1-1	NA	TGTGCCAGCACCGTTGAGGCATTCGGGAACACTGAAGCTTTCTTT	CASTVEAFGNTEAFF
TRBD1	TRBV5-1	TRBJ1-2	many	TGCGCCAGCAGCCACTTGGAGGGGGCTTATGGCTACACCTTC	CASSHLEGAYGYTF
NA	TRBV27	TRBJ2-7	NA	TGTGCCAGCAGTTTAAAGGAGAGCTCCCACGAGCAGTACTTC	CASSLKESSHEQYF
TRBD2	TRBV7-2	TRBJ2-1	NA	TGTGCCAGCAGCAAAGGGACTAGCGGGGGTGCCTACAATGAGCAGTTCTTC	CASSKGTSGGAYNEQFF
TRBD2	TRBV28	TRBJ2-7	NA	TGTGCCAGCAGCCTGGGACTAGCGGGAGGGCGAGGTGGTTTACTGAGCTCCTACGAGCAGTACTTC	CASSLGLAGGRGGLLSSYEQYF
NA	TRBV2	TRBJ1-1	NA	TGTGCCAGCAGTGGGGTCGCAGGGAACACTGAAGCTTTCTTT	CASSGVAGNTEAFF
NA	TRBV7-9	TRBJ2-1	once	TGTGCCAGCAGCTTAGTGGGCACCAATGAGCAGTTCTTC	CASSLVGTNEQFF
NA	TRBV27	TRBJ2-1	NA	TGTGCCAGCAGTCTATACAGGGTCAGTAACAATGAGCAGTTCTTC	CASSLYRVSNNEQFF
TRBD1	TRBV6-6	TRBJ2-7	NA	TGTGCCAGCCGCGGGACAGGGTCCTACGAGCAGTACTTC	CASRGTGSYEQYF
NA	TRBV30	TRBJ2-3	NA	TGTGCCTGCTCCCCCGGAGAGGATACGCAGTATTTT	CACSPGEDTQYF
NA	TRBV10-3	TRBJ1-3	NA	TGTGCCATCAGTGAGTTCGGCGGCGGACTCTCTGGAAACACCATATATTTT	CAISEFGGGLSGNTIYF
NA	TRBV7-9	TRBJ2-1	NA	TGTGCCAGCAGCTTAGGGGCAGATTACAATGAGCAGTTCTTC	CASSLGADYNEQFF
TRBD1	TRBV18	TRBJ1-2	once	TGTGCCAGCTCACCCAATCAGGGGGGAGCTAACTATGGCTACACCTTC	CASSPNQGGANYGYTF
NA	TRBV7-2	TRBJ2-4	NA	TGTGCCAGCAGCTTCAGGGTCATCGAAAACATTCAGTACTTC	CASSFRVIENIQYF
NA	TRBV6-1	TRBJ1-2	NA	TGTGCCAGCAGTGAAGTTCAGGGGATGGGAGGCTACACCTTC	CASSEVQGMGGYTF
NA	TRBV5-1	TRBJ2-3	NA	TGCGCCAGCGGAGCTTATTACAGCACAGATACGCAGTATTTT	CASGAYYSTDTQYF
TRBD1	TRBV7-2	TRBJ2-6	NA	TGTGCCAGCAGACGGGACAGGGGGTTTATAGGGGCCAACGTCCTGACTTTC	CASRRDRGFIGANVLTF
NA	TRBV19	TRBJ1-1	few	TGTGCCAGCGCCCAAGCGGGGGAGTGGGGCACTGAAGCTTTCTTT	CASAQAGEWGTEAFF
TRBD1	TRBV7-2	TRBJ1-4	NA	TGTGCCAGCAGCTCGGACAGGGCTACTAATGAAAAACTGTTTTTT	CASSSDRATNEKLFF
TRBD1	TRBV6-6	TRBJ1-6	NA	TGTGCCAGCAGTTGGGACAGGCCACCCCTCCACTTT	CASSWDRPPLHF
NA	TRBV5-8	TRBJ1-2	few	TGTGCCAGCAGCATCAATACACGGGGTTCGGGAGGCTACACCTTC	CASSINTRGSGGYTF
NA	TRBV14	TRBJ2-5	NA	TGTGCCAGCAGCCTCGGGTTGGGAGAGACCCAGTACTTC	CASSLGLGETQYF
TRBD1	TRBV2	TRBJ2-7	once	TGTGCCAGCAGTGAACTAGCAGGGGGCACCTACGAGCAGTACTTC	CASSELAGGTYEQYF
TRBD1	TRBV10-3	TRBJ1-6	NA	TGTGCCATCGGGACAGGGAATTCACCCCTCCACTTT	CAIGTGNSPLHF
NA	TRBV27	TRBJ2-1	NA	TGTGCCAGCAGTTTTGGTCAGGCGTCCAACAATGAGCAGTTCTTC	CASSFGQASNNEQFF
TRBD1	TRBV24-1	TRBJ2-1	NA	TGTGCCACAATAGGAGGGACAGGGAGGACGTTCTTC	CATIGGTGRTFF
TRBD1	TRBV7-2	TRBJ2-7	once	TGTGCCAGCAGCTGGGGACAGGGGCCCTACGAGCAGTACTTC	CASSWGQGPYEQYF
NA	TRBV27	TRBJ1-4	NA	TGTGCCAGCAGGAGGTCAGGCGGGCCTAATGAAAAACTGTTTTTT	CASRRSGGPNEKLFF
NA	TRBV9	TRBJ2-7	NA	TGTGCCAGCAGCGGCGGGACAGCCTACGAGCAGTACTTC	CASSGGTAYEQYF
TRBD1	TRBV9	TRBJ2-7	NA	TGTGCCAGCAGCCCCGGACAGGGGGCCTACGAGCAGTACTTC	CASSPGQGAYEQYF
NA	TRBV11-1	TRBJ2-3	NA	TGTGCCAGCACCCCAGGAGGGAGCGCAGATACGCAGTATTTT	CASTPGGSADTQYF
TRBD1	TRBV2	TRBJ1-1	NA	TGTGCCAGCACTCGGACAGGGAACACTGAAGCTTTCTTT	CASTRTGNTEAFF
NA	TRBV11-2	TRBJ1-2	NA	TGTGCCAGCAGCTCGATCGACAGTCGAAATGGCTACACCTTC	CASSSIDSRNGYTF
NA	TRBV18	TRBJ1-4	NA	TGTGCCGGCCGGGACTATAATGAAAAACTGTTTTTT	CAGRDYNEKLFF
NA	TRBV6-2/TRBV6-3	TRBJ1-6	few	TGTGCCAGCGGTTACCGGTCACCCCTCCACTTT	CASGYRSPLHF
NA	TRBV11-3	TRBJ1-3	NA	TGTGCCAGCAGCTTGGGGAGATCGTCTGGAAACACCATATATTTT	CASSLGRSSGNTIYF
NA	TRBV4-1	TRBJ1-3	NA	TGCGCCAGCAGCCAAGCCGCAGGGTCCTCTGGAAACACCATATATTTT	CASSQAAGSSGNTIYF